The 15 T cell receptor beta chains below come from one sample, sequenced in a study of blood T cell repertoires in COVID-19. Sequenced by immunoSEQ multiplex PCR; TCRdb stores in-frame clones only, minus some. The table lists roughly 180,000 clones, 70% to 90% of them singletons. The sequencing sample was made of peripheral blood. The receptors here all came from a woman aged 50 to 65 with COVID-19, enrolled during active disease.

V is TRBV4-1 and J is TRBJ1-5; unclear D gene. Looked up from germline, CDR1 is MGHRA and CDR2 is YSYEKL. V was trimmed by 0 bases and J by 0 bases, leaving 9 bases between them. CDR3 size: 16 residues. The CDR3 reads CASSQERVLSNQPQHF. CDR3 in DNA: TGCGCCAGCAGCCAAGAGAGGGTCCTTAGCAATCAGCCCCAGCATTTT.

This chain joins TRBV18 and TRBJ2-1, with TRBD2 matching over 11 bases. With V trimmed by 6 bases and J by 8 bases, 15 bases remained unmatched. Per the germline V gene, CDR1 is KGHSH and CDR2 is LQKENI. The CDR3 runs 17 residues. In DNA form, the CDR3 reads TGTGCCAGCTCCAGATCTCGGGTAGCGGGGGGGCAGGATGAGCAGTTCTTC. Encoded protein: CASSRSRVAGGQDEQFF.

This rearrangement joins TRBV4-1 to TRBJ2-1; TRBD2 matches at 16 bases. Germline CDR1 reads MGHRA; CDR2 reads YSYEKL. V lost 0 bases, J lost 9 bases, and 5 bases stayed unmatched. The CDR3 covers 17 residues. This chain's CDR3 is CASSQEGTSGGAGEQFF. The CDR3 region has the DNA TGCGCCAGCAGCCAAGAAGGGACTAGCGGGGGGGCAGGTGAGCAGTTCTTC.

V usage is TRBV7-8 and J usage is TRBJ2-1, with TRBD2 as a possible D gene (5 bases). This CDR3 has 14 amino acids. Germline V CDR1 and CDR2: SGHVS, FQNEAQ. The V and J ends lost 5 bases and 4 bases respectively, with 12 bases between them. CDR3 nucleotides: TGTGCCAGCAGCCCCCGGGAAACTTACAATGAGCAGTTCTTC. Translation: CASSPRETYNEQFF.

This chain joins TRBV3-1 (or the pseudogene TRBV3-2) and TRBJ2-7; 9 bases are shared with TRBD1. The CDR3 runs 13 residues. Trimming cost V 4 bases and J 3 bases; bases outside gene matches: 1. Germline CDR1 reads LGHDT; CDR2 reads YNNKEL (reference sequence). CDR3 sequence (DNA): TGTGCCAGCAGCCCGACAGGGGGCTACGAGCAGTACTTC. Translation: CASSPTGGYEQYF.

The rearrangement links TRBV7-2 to TRBJ2-7, with D perhaps TRBD1 (6 bases). This CDR3 is built from 14 residues. V was trimmed by 8 bases and J by 0 bases, leaving 14 bases between them. Germline values: CDR1 SGHTA, CDR2 FQGNSA. The CDR3 spells CASDRSGSSYEQYF. The CDR3 DNA follows: TGTGCCAGCGACAGGTCAGGTAGCTCCTACGAGCAGTACTTC.

The V gene is TRBV11-2, the J gene TRBJ1-3; 10 nucleotides agree with TRBD1. The length of the CDR3 is 18 residues. Germline V gene lookup returns CDR1 SGHAT and CDR2 FQNNGV. V trimming: 8 bases; J trimming: 5 bases; junction bases outside the gene matches: 18. Here the CDR3 reads CASGQIRDRGDGRNTIYF. The CDR3, as DNA: TGTGCCAGCGGGCAAATTCGGGACAGGGGAGATGGTCGAAACACCATATATTTT.

This clone was detected only a few times. J is TRBJ2-1 and V is TRBV6-5; weak D call: TRBD2 (6 bases). This CDR3 is built from 14 residues. Between the trimmed V and J ends, which lost 0 bases and 8 bases, there was a span of 11 bases. Germline V lookup: CDR1 MNHEY, CDR2 SVGAGI. The CDR3 loop is CASSYSTRGDEQFF. CDR3 nucleotides: TGTGCCAGCAGTTACTCGACGCGGGGCGATGAGCAGTTCTTC.

This chain uses TRBV6-2 or TRBV6-3 with TRBJ2-1; D unclear. Per germline, CDR1 MNHEY and CDR2 SVGEGT. The CDR3 length is 13 residues. V was trimmed by 5 bases and J by 1 base, leaving 6 bases between them. The CDR3 DNA sequence: TGTGCCAGCAGTCCAGGTTCCTACAATGAGCAGTTCTTC. It encodes CASSPGSYNEQFF.

The genes are TRBV6-2 or TRBV6-3 and TRBJ1-3; 11 bases line up with TRBD1. Germline loops: CDR1 MNHEY, CDR2 SVGEGT. There are 17 residues in the CDR3. The junction had 4 bases not matched to a gene; V was cut back by 0 bases and J by 3 bases. This chain's CDR3 is CASSYSPDRGRGNTIYF. As DNA, the CDR3 is TGTGCCAGCAGTTACTCCCCGGACAGGGGGCGTGGAAACACCATATATTTT.

This clone was seen a few times. The gene calls are TRBV3-1 (or the pseudogene TRBV3-2) and TRBJ2-5; D remains ambiguous. V lost 0 bases to trimming and J lost 5 bases, with 4 bases between them. CDR3 length: 12 residues. Per the germline V gene, CDR1 is LGHDT and CDR2 is YNNKEL (reference sequence). Here the CDR3 DNA reads TGTGCCAGCAGCCAAGAAGAGGAGACCCAGTACTTC. This codes for CASSQEEETQYF.

This sequence joins TRBV6-2 or TRBV6-3 and TRBJ2-7; D gene unclear. The CDR3 runs 16 residues. Germline lookup yields CDR1 MNHEY and CDR2 SVGEGT. The ends were cut back, 0 bases at V and 3 bases at J, with 15 bases in the middle. CDR3 sequence: CASSYSPDSYDYEQYF. Here the CDR3 DNA reads TGTGCCAGCAGTTACTCTCCCGACTCGTACGACTACGAGCAGTACTTC.

The genes are TRBV19 and TRBJ1-4, with D tentatively TRBD1 (6 bases). CDR1 and CDR2 (germline): LNHDA, SQIVND (reference sequence). V was trimmed by 1 base and J by 8 bases, leaving 17 bases between them. The CDR3 runs to 16 residues. CDR3 region: CASSIGFRGAREKLFF. The DNA for the CDR3 is TGTGCCAGTAGTATAGGGTTCAGGGGCGCGAGGGAAAAACTGTTTTTT.

V is TRBV10-3 and J is TRBJ2-7; 8 bases are a match to TRBD1. Germline CDR1 reads ENHRY; CDR2 reads SYGVKD. After removal of 7 bases from V and 7 bases from J, the junction contained 12 bases not matched to a gene. The CDR3 spans 14 residues. The DNA of the CDR3 is TGTGCCATCACGCGAGGCCAGGGGGCGGAGGAGCAGTACTTC. This codes for CAITRGQGAEEQYF.

The chain combines TRBV4-1 with TRBJ2-3; 8 nucleotides align to TRBD2. This CDR3 spans 13 amino acids. Germline CDR1 and CDR2: MGHRA and YSYEKL. J was trimmed by 1 base and V by 7 bases; bases with no gene match: 1. The CDR3 loop is CASTGGGTDTQYF. CDR3 bases: TGCGCCAGCACGGGGGGGGGCACAGATACGCAGTATTTT.